The table lists the clone carrying this T cell receptor (beta chain) with a count of one. The sample belongs to a study of blood T cells in healthy people across ages. Study information: About one barcoded beta molecule per two T cells was the capture yield of template switching.

Donors each provided about 9.5 milliliters of peripheral blood. A sample-barcoded 5' primer and a J-beta primer mix were used in a second PCR of about 7 to 12 cycles. Every sample gave at least 2.5 million paired-end reads containing CDR3. TCRdb passed the 5' RACE reads through MiXCR, listing each CDR3 protein once. The table has about 590,000 distinct CDR3 sequences, approximately 30% seen once. This TCR derives from a woman of 80 years or more in good health. Material for sequencing was blood.

The CDR3 DNA reads TGCAGCGTTGAAGATCCTAGCGGCAATGAGCAGTTCTTC. It codes for CSVEDPSGNEQFF. V usage is TRBV29-1 and J usage is TRBJ2-1, with 7 bases that match TRBD2. Germline V gives CDR1 SQVTM, CDR2 ANQGSEA. This CDR3 contains 13 residues. Unmatched junction bases numbered 2, after V lost 0 bases and J lost 6 bases.